Below are 30 T cell receptor beta chains sequenced from a single sample in a study of T cell responses to AZD1222 COVID-19 vaccine. TCRdb's copy holds only in-frame clones and misses some; the assay was immunoSEQ multiplex PCR. The sample has approximately 190,000 clones; approximately 93% are singletons. This sample comprised peripheral blood, obtained 28 days after the second AZD1222 dose. All receptors derive from an adult who received the AZD1222 COVID-19 vaccine.

The V gene is TRBV10-3, the J gene TRBJ2-4; D uncertain. Germline loops: CDR1 ENHRY, CDR2 SYGVKD. V was trimmed by 4 bases and J by 0 bases, leaving 13 bases between them. The CDR3 totals 16 residues. The CDR3 here is CAISAASLEAKNIQYF. The CDR3, as DNA: TGTGCCATCAGTGCGGCCAGCTTGGAAGCCAAAAACATTCAGTACTTC.

The rearrangement links TRBV6-2 or TRBV6-3 to TRBJ1-5; D gene uncertain. CDR3 size: 13 residues. Germline values: CDR1 MNHEY, CDR2 SVGEGT. Trimming cost V 6 bases and J 1 base, with 7 bases left between them. The CDR3 spells CASSFQSNQPQHF. CDR3 DNA sequence: TGTGCCAGCAGCTTCCAAAGCAATCAGCCCCAGCATTTT.

This chain uses TRBV7-9 with TRBJ1-1; TRBD1 agrees at 8 bases. This CDR3 comprises 14 residues. Trimming cost V 4 bases and J 5 bases; bases outside gene matches: 6. CDR1 is SEHNR and CDR2 is FQNEAQ in the germline V gene (reference sequence). This CDR3 reads CASSSRGRETEAFF. As DNA, the CDR3 is TGTGCCAGCAGCTCCAGGGGGCGGGAGACTGAAGCTTTCTTT.

The J gene is TRBJ1-1, the V gene TRBV5-8; a possible D gene is TRBD1 (5 bases). Germline V gives CDR1 SGHTS, CDR2 YDEGEE. The V end lost 5 bases, the J end lost 5 bases, and 22 bases lay between the germline ends. The CDR3 spans 16 residues. As DNA, the CDR3 is TGTGCCAGCAGAAAAGGGACTCCAATCTCGGGGACTGAAGCTTTCTTT. Its translation: CASRKGTPISGTEAFF.

The chain joins TRBV7-3 to TRBJ2-1; maybe TRBD1 (6 bases). Trimming cost V 5 bases and J 1 base, with 9 bases left between them. This CDR3 has 14 amino acids. Germline V gene data show CDR1 as SGHTA and CDR2 as FQGTGA. The chain's CDR3 is CASSKQGSYNEQFF. The CDR3 nucleotides are TGTGCCAGCAGCAAACAGGGTTCCTACAATGAGCAGTTCTTC.

This clone was seen a handful of times. V gene TRBV11-1 combines with J gene TRBJ1-2; TRBD1 matches 9 bases. CDR1 SGHAT and CDR2 FQDESV come from the germline V gene (reference sequence). The V and J ends lost 5 bases and 6 bases, in that order; junction bases with no gene match: 10. This CDR3 is 15 amino acids long. The CDR3 DNA sequence: TGTGCCAGCAGCCGGACCGGGACAGGGTTAGATGGCTACACCTTC. This gives the protein CASSRTGTGLDGYTF.

The rearrangement uses TRBV6-5 and TRBJ1-2; 7 bases align to TRBD1. CDR3 length: 13 amino acids. Germline V gene sequence: CDR1 MNHEY, CDR2 SVGAGI. V was clipped by 5 bases and J by 7 bases; unmatched bases: 7. Here the CDR3 reads CASSLQGEGGYTF. DNA for the CDR3: TGTGCCAGCAGTCTCCAGGGGGAGGGTGGCTACACCTTC.

The chain is built from TRBV7-2 and TRBJ2-3; TRBD2 aligns across 10 bases. Germline CDR1 and CDR2: SGHTA and FQGNSA. Trimming took 2 bases from V and 6 from J; bases not matched to a gene: 2. This CDR3 spans 14 amino acids. The CDR3 loop is CASSLFSGGDTQYF. The DNA for the CDR3 is TGTGCCAGCAGCTTATTTAGCGGGGGGGATACGCAGTATTTT.

V is TRBV13 and J is TRBJ1-2; perhaps TRBD1 as D (5 bases). Germline lookup yields CDR1 PRHDT and CDR2 FYEKMQ (reference sequence). This CDR3 contains 14 residues. With 5 bases removed from V and 4 bases from J, the gap between germline ends came to 14 bases. In nucleotides, the CDR3 is TGTGCCAGCAGCGTGACGCGGCAGGGCTATGGCTACACCTTC. Amino acids: CASSVTRQGYGYTF.

This clone was counted once. V gene TRBV5-1 combines with J gene TRBJ2-1; 11 positions match TRBD2. The V gene's germline CDR1 is SGHRS and CDR2 YFSETQ. Losses at the gene ends were 4 bases for V and 9 bases for J; bases not matched to a gene: 24. This CDR3 spans 20 amino acids. CDR3 loop: CASSLLPSGLTSGGPSEQFF. The CDR3 bases are TGCGCCAGCAGCCTCCTTCCATCAGGCCTTACTAGCGGGGGCCCCAGTGAGCAGTTCTTC.

The chain uses TRBV9 and TRBJ1-6; D remains unclear. The V gene's germline CDR1 is SGDLS and CDR2 YYNGEE. The V end was cut by 0 bases, the J end by 6 bases, with 4 bases between. This CDR3 has 13 residues. This chain's CDR3 is CASSVALNSPLHF. In DNA form, the CDR3 reads TGTGCCAGCAGCGTAGCCCTTAATTCACCCCTCCACTTT.

The CDR3 region has the DNA TGTGCCAGCAGCTTTAGAGCTGGGGCCAACGTCCTGACTTTC. Its protein is CASSFRAGANVLTF. The chain employs TRBV5-6 and TRBJ2-6; D remains ambiguous. CDR3 length equals 14 residues. The germline V and J ends were trimmed by 2 bases and 2 bases, with 5 bases remaining between them. The germline CDR1 and CDR2 sequences are SGHDT and YYEEEE.

This chain uses TRBV15 with TRBJ2-1; 8 positions agree with TRBD2. The CDR3 covers 14 residues. The V gene's germline CDR1 is LNHNV and CDR2 YYDKDF (reference sequence). V dropped 5 bases and J dropped 4; count of bases not matched to a gene: 4. In nucleotides, the CDR3 is TGTGCCACCAGCGTTGCGGGGGGTTACAATGAGCAGTTCTTC. This sequence encodes CATSVAGGYNEQFF.

V gene TRBV7-2 combines with J gene TRBJ2-1; D unresolved. V lost 5 bases and J 7 bases, leaving 12 bases between the germline ends. Per germline, CDR1 SGHTA and CDR2 FQGNSA. This CDR3 comprises 13 residues. The chain's CDR3 is CASSIGPTNEQFF. The CDR3 DNA reads as TGTGCCAGCAGCATTGGGCCCACTAATGAGCAGTTCTTC. Full variable domain (remainder filled in from reference TRBV7-2 and TRBJ2-1): GAGVSQSPSNKVTEKGKDVELRCDPISGHTALYWYRQSLGQGLEFLIYFQGNSAPDKSGLPSDRFSAERTGGSVSTLTIQRTQQEDSAVYLCASSIGPTNEQFFGPGTRLTVL.

The chain combines TRBV6-2 or TRBV6-3 with TRBJ1-2; D may be TRBD1 (5 bases). The CDR3 consists of 15 residues. Trimming took off 3 bases at V and 3 bases at J, with 14 bases between the two ends. Germline lookup yields CDR1 MNHEY and CDR2 SVGEGT. CDR3 amino acids: CASSYGPGMDYGYTF. The CDR3 DNA reads TGTGCCAGCAGTTATGGTCCAGGGATGGACTATGGCTACACCTTC.

In this sample, this clone turned up a few times. The V gene is TRBV24-1, the J gene TRBJ2-2; D gene ambiguous. The germline gives CDR1 KGHDR, CDR2 SFDVKD. Trimming removed 1 base at V and 0 bases at J, with 8 bases between. This CDR3 region has 16 residues. The CDR3 DNA reads TGTGCCACCAGTGATTTAAAGTTCGCGAACACCGGGGAGCTGTTTTTT. Amino acids: CATSDLKFANTGELFF.

This chain joins TRBV11-2 and TRBJ1-3; 8 bases align to TRBD1. The CDR3 totals 15 residues. V lost 5 bases to trimming and J lost 4 bases; unmatched junction nucleotides: 7. Germline V gene lookup returns CDR1 SGHAT and CDR2 FQNNGV. In DNA, the CDR3 is TGTGCCAGCAGCCCGACAGGGGTTGGCGGAAACACCATATATTTT. Translation gives CASSPTGVGGNTIYF.

This clone was counted only a few times. The chain uses TRBV2 and TRBJ1-2; unclear D gene. This CDR3 spans 13 amino acids. Looked up from germline, CDR1 is SNHLY and CDR2 is FYNNEI. Trimming left V 6 bases short and J 8 bases short, with 16 bases between. The CDR3 here is CASSPDTAWGYTF. CDR3 in DNA: TGTGCCAGCAGCCCCGACACAGCGTGGGGCTACACCTTC.

Comment on this clone: At one boundary the junction diverges from the germline segment, which might be a read error. The chain employs TRBV4-1 and TRBJ2-3; D may match TRBD1 or TRBD2 (6 bases each). CDR3 length equals 16 residues. Germline V CDR1 and CDR2: MGHRA, YSYEKL. The CDR3 DNA sequence: TGCGCCAGCAGCCAAGTAGCGGCTCGGGGGCCCCAGCGTCAACAGTTT. It translates to CASSQVAARGPQRQQF.

This chain links TRBV19 with TRBJ1-2; 8 nucleotides match TRBD1. With 6 bases clipped from V and 5 bases from J, the junction kept 11 bases outside the gene matches. Per germline, CDR1 LNHDA and CDR2 SQIVND (reference sequence). This CDR3 comprises 15 residues. The CDR3 is CASRPTGDLWYGYTF. DNA of the CDR3: TGTGCCAGTAGGCCGACAGGGGACCTTTGGTATGGCTACACCTTC.

The chain combines TRBV19 with TRBJ1-2; D may be TRBD1 (6 bases). CDR3 length: 16 amino acids. Germline CDR1 reads LNHDA; CDR2 reads SQIVND (reference sequence). V lost 2 bases and J lost 2, with 15 bases in between. DNA for the CDR3: TGTGCCAGTAGTATATCGGGGGCAGGGGCGAACTATGGCTACACCTTC. Protein: CASSISGAGANYGYTF.

The V and J genes are TRBV6-4 and TRBJ1-4, with a tentative D call TRBD1 (5 bases). CDR1 MRHNA and CDR2 SNTAGT come from the germline V gene. Trimming removed 6 bases from V and 10 bases from J, with 15 bases in between. The CDR3 extends over 13 amino acids. The CDR3 is CASRDASGGKLFF. CDR3 sequence (DNA): TGTGCCAGCAGGGACGCCTCTGGGGGAAAACTGTTTTTT.

The V call is TRBV5-1, the J call TRBJ1-2; the D is unclear. Germline V gene lookup returns CDR1 SGHRS and CDR2 YFSETQ. CDR3 length: 11 residues. Deletions cut 5 bases from V and 2 bases from J, with 4 bases between. This CDR3 is CASRQNYGYTF. DNA for the CDR3: TGCGCCAGCAGGCAGAACTATGGCTACACCTTC.

In its sample, this clone was seen a few times. This chain connects TRBV2 to TRBJ1-5; a weak D match, TRBD1 (5 bases). There are 16 residues in the CDR3. The germline V gene has CDR1 SNHLY and CDR2 FYNNEI. Trimming pared 2 bases from V and 2 bases from J, leaving 13 bases between. The CDR3 sequence is CASSENQGVGNQPQHF. Here the CDR3 DNA reads TGTGCCAGCAGTGAAAATCAAGGGGTGGGCAATCAGCCCCAGCATTTT.

This clone was seen a single time. V gene TRBV12-3 or TRBV12-4 combines with J gene TRBJ1-1, with D unclear. Between the trimmed V and J ends, which lost 5 bases and 6 bases, there was a span of 10 bases. The CDR3 consists of 12 residues. The chain's CDR3 is CASSTGISEAFF. For the CDR3, the DNA is TGTGCCAGCAGTACGGGGATCTCTGAAGCTTTCTTT.

The chain employs TRBV10-3 and TRBJ1-1, with D maybe TRBD1 (5 bases). The CDR3 consists of 13 residues. The germline CDR1 and CDR2 sequences are ENHRY and SYGVKD. The V end lost 6 bases, the J end lost 11 bases, and 19 bases lay between the germline ends. CDR3 region: CAISGQATGEAFF. CDR3 nucleotide sequence: TGTGCCATCAGCGGTCAAGCTACAGGAGAGGCTTTCTTT.

This clone came up once. This sequence joins TRBV7-2 and TRBJ2-1, with D possibly matching TRBD1 (5 bases). Germline lookup yields CDR1 SGHTA and CDR2 FQGNSA. This CDR3 is 17 amino acids long. Trimming removed 7 bases from V and 0 bases from J, with 19 bases in between. This CDR3 reads CASMGQMLLSSYNEQFF. CDR3 sequence (DNA): TGTGCCAGCATGGGGCAGATGCTCCTTAGCTCCTACAATGAGCAGTTCTTC.

In DNA form, the CDR3 reads TGTGCCAGCAGCCAAGATTGGCAGAGGGGCTACACCTTC. This encodes CASSQDWQRGYTF. V gene TRBV14 combines with J gene TRBJ1-2; D not resolved. Germline V gives CDR1 SGHDN, CDR2 FVKESK. V lost 0 bases, J lost 8 bases, and 10 bases lay in between. The CDR3 contains 13 residues.

The rearrangement links TRBV28 to TRBJ1-5; no clear D gene. The length of the CDR3 is 14 residues. Germline CDR1 is MDHEN and CDR2 is SYDVKM. V lost 2 bases, J lost 3 bases, and 8 bases lay in between. The DNA for the CDR3 is TGTGCCAGCAGTTTAGGGTACCTCAATCAGCCCCAGCATTTT. Translated: CASSLGYLNQPQHF. Full variable domain (remainder filled in from reference TRBV28 and TRBJ1-5): DVKVTQSSRYLVKRTGEKVFLECVQDMDHENMFWYRQDPGLGLRLIYFSYDVKMKEKGDIPEGYSVSREKKERFSLILESASTNQTSMYLCASSLGYLNQPQHFGDGTRLSIL.

V and J are TRBV5-1 and TRBJ1-6, with TRBD1 identical over 7 bases. V lost 2 bases, J lost 7 bases, and 3 bases stayed unmatched. Germline V CDR1 and CDR2: SGHRS, YFSETQ. The CDR3 contains 14 residues. The CDR3 region is CASSFGTENSPLHF. The DNA for the CDR3 is TGCGCCAGCAGCTTTGGGACAGAGAATTCACCCCTCCACTTT.